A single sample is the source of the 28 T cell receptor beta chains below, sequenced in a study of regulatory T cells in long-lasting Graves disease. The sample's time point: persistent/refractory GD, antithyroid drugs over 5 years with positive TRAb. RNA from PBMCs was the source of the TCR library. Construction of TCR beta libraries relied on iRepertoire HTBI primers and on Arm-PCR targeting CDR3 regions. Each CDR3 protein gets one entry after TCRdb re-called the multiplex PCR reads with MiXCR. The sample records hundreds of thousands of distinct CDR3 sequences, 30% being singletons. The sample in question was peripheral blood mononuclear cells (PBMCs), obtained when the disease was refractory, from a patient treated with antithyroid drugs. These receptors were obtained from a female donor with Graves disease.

In nucleotides, the CDR3 is TGTGCCAGCAAGGGACCCAGAGAGACCCAGTACTTC. This sequence encodes CASKGPRETQYF. J is TRBJ2-5 and V is TRBV19; D could derive from TRBD1 or TRBD2 (5 bases each). The CDR3 covers 12 residues. Trimming took off 9 bases at V and 4 bases at J, with 12 bases between the two ends. Germline CDR1 and CDR2: LNHDA and SQIVND (reference sequence).

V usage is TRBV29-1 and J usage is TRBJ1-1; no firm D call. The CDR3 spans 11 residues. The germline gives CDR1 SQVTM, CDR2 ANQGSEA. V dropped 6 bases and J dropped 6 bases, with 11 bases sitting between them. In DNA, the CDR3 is TGCAGCGTCGCTGGGCAGGCTGAAGCTTTCTTT. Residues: CSVAGQAEAFF.

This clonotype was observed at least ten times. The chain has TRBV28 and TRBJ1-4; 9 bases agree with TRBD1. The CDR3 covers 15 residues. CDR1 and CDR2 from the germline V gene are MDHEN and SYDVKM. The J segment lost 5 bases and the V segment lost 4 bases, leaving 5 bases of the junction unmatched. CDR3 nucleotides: TGTGCCAGCAGTTCCGGACAGGGGAGGAATGAAAAACTGTTTTTT. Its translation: CASSSGQGRNEKLFF.

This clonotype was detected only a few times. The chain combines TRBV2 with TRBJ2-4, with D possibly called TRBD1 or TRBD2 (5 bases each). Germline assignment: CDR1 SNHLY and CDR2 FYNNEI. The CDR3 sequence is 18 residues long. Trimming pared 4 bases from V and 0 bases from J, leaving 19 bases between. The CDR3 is CASSAPAGTPLAKNIQYF. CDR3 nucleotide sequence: TGTGCCAGCAGTGCCCCGGCCGGGACCCCACTAGCCAAAAACATTCAGTACTTC. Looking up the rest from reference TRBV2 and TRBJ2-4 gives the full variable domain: EPEVTQTPSHQVTQMGQEVILRCVPISNHLYFYWYRQILGQKVEFLVSFYNNEISEKSEIFDDQFSVERPDGSNFTLKIRSTKLEDSAMYFCASSAPAGTPLAKNIQYFGAGTRLSVL.

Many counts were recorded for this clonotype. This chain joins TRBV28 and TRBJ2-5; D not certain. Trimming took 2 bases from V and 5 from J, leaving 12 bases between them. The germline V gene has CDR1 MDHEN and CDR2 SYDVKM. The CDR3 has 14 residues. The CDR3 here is CASSLMAGYETQYF. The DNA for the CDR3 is TGTGCCAGCAGTTTAATGGCAGGCTACGAGACCCAGTACTTC.

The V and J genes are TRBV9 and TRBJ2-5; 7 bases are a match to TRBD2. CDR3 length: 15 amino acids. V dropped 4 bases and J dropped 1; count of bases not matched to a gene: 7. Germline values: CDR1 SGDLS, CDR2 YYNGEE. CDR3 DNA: TGTGCCAGCAGCACCTCGACTAGCTTCCAAGAGACCCAGTACTTC. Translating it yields CASSTSTSFQETQYF.

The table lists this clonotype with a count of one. The CDR3 DNA follows: TGTGCCAGCAGCCCAAGGGCGGGGATTCAAGAGACCCAGTACTTC. Amino acids: CASSPRAGIQETQYF. The chain carries TRBV7-7 and TRBJ2-5; perhaps TRBD2 as D (6 bases). Trimming took 5 bases from V and 2 from J, leaving 15 bases between them. Germline values: CDR1 SSHAT, CDR2 FNYEAQ (reference sequence). The CDR3 has 15 amino acids.

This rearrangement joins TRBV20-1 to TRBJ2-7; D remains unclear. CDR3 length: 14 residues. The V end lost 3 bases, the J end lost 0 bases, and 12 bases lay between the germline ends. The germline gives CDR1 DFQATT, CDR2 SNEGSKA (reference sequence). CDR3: CSASAGTGSYEQYF. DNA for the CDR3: TGCAGTGCTAGCGCAGGAACCGGCTCCTACGAGCAGTACTTC.

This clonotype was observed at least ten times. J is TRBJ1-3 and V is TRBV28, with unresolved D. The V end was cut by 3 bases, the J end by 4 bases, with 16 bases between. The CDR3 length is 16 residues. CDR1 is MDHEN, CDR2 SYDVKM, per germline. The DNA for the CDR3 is TGTGCCAGCAGTTTCGATCGGACCGCGGGAGGAAACACCATATATTTT. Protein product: CASSFDRTAGGNTIYF.

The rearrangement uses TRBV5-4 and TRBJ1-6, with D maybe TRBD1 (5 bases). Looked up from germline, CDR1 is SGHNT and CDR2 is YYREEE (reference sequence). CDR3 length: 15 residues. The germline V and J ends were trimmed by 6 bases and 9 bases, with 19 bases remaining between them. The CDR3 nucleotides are TGTGCCAGCACGTCTTCTTTGGCAGGGCTTTCACCCCTCCACTTT. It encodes CASTSSLAGLSPLHF.

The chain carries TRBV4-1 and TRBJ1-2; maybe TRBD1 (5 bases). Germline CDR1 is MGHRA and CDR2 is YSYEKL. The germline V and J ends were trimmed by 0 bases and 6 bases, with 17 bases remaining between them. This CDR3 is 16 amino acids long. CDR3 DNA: TGCGCCAGCAGCCAAGATACTGGAGACAGAGCCGATGGCTACACCTTC. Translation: CASSQDTGDRADGYTF.

This CDR3 is CASSLGGGGRNTEAFF. CDR3 in DNA: TGCGCCAGCAGCTTGGGAGGGGGGGGGAGGAACACTGAAGCTTTCTTT. V is TRBV5-1 and J is TRBJ1-1; TRBD1 might be the D (6 bases). The CDR3 extends over 16 amino acids. The germline V gene encodes CDR1 SGHRS and CDR2 YFSETQ. V was shortened by 0 bases and J by 1 base, with 13 bases between the two germline ends.

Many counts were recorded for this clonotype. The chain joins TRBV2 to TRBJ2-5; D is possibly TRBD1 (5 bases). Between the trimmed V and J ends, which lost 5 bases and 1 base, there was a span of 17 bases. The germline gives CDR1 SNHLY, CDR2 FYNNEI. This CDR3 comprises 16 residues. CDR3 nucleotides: TGTGCCAGCAGTTACACCTCACAGGACCCCCAAGAGACCCAGTACTTC. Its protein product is CASSYTSQDPQETQYF.

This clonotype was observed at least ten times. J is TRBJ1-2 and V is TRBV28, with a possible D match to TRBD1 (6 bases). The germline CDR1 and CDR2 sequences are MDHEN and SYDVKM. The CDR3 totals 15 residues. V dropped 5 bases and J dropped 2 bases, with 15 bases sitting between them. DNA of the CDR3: TGTGCCAGCAGTCCGACGGACAGTGGAAACTATGGCTACACCTTC. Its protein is CASSPTDSGNYGYTF.

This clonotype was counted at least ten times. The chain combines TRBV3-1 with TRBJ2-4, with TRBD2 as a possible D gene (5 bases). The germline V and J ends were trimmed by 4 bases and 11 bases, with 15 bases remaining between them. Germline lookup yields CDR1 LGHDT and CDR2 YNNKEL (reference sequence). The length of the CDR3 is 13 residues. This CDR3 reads CASSPSTKRVQYF. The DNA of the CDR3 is TGTGCCAGCAGCCCCTCGACGAAGAGGGTTCAGTACTTC. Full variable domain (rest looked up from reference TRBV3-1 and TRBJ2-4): DTAVSQTPKYLVTQMGNDKSIKCEQNLGHDTMYWYKQDSKKFLKIMFSYNNKELIINETVPNRFSPKSPDKAHLNLHINSLELGDSAVYFCASSPSTKRVQYFGAGTRLSVL.

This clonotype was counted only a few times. The CDR3 protein is CASSSPPYSNQETQYF. The CDR3 region has the DNA TGTGCCAGCAGCTCTCCCCCCTACAGTAACCAAGAGACCCAGTACTTC. The chain links TRBV7-2 to TRBJ2-5; D gene unclear. Trimming removed 4 bases from V and 0 bases from J, with 15 bases in between. The CDR3 contains 16 residues. The V gene's germline CDR1 is SGHTA and CDR2 FQGNSA.

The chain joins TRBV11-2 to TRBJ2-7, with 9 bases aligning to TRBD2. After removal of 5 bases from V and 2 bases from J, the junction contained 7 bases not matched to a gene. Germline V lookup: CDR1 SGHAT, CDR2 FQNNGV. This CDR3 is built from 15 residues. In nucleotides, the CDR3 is TGTGCCAGCAGCACCTTAGCGGGAGAGACCTACGAGCAGTACTTC. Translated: CASSTLAGETYEQYF.

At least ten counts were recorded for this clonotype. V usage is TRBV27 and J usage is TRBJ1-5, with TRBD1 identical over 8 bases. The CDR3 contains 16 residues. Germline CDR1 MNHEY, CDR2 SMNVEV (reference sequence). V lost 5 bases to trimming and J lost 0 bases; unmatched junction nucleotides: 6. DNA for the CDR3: TGTGCCAGCAGTGAGACAGGGGCGCTTAGCAATCAGCCCCAGCATTTT. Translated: CASSETGALSNQPQHF.

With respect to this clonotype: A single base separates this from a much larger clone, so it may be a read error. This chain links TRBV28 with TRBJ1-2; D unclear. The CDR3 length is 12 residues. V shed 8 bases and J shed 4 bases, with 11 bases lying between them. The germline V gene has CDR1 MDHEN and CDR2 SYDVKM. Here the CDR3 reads CASQAGIYGYTF. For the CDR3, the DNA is TGTGCCAGCCAAGCAGGCATCTATGGCTACACCTTC.

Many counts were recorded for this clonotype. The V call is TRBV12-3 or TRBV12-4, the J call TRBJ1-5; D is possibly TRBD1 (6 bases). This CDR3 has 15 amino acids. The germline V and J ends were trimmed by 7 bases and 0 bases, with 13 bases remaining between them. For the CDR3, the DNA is TGTGCCAGCAATACTGAACAGGGTAGCAATCAGCCCCAGCATTTT. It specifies CASNTEQGSNQPQHF.

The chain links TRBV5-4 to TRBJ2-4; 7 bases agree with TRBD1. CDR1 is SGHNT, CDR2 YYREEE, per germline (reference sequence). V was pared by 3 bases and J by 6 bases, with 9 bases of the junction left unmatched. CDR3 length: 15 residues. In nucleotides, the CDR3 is TGTGCCAGCAGCTCGGGACAGCCACGGGGAAACATTCAGTACTTC. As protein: CASSSGQPRGNIQYF.

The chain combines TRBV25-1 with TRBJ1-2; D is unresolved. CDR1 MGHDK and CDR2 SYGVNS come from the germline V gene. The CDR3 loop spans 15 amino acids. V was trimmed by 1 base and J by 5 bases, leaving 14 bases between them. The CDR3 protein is CASSEFGRTEYGYTF. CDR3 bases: TGTGCCAGCAGTGAATTCGGCAGGACGGAGTATGGCTACACCTTC.

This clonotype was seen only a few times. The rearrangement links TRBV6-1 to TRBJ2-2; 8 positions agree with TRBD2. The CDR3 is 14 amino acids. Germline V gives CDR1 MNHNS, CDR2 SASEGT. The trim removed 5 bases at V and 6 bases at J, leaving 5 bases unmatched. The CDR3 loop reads CASSLSGTPGELFF. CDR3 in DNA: TGTGCCAGCAGTCTTAGCGGGACCCCCGGGGAGCTGTTTTTT.

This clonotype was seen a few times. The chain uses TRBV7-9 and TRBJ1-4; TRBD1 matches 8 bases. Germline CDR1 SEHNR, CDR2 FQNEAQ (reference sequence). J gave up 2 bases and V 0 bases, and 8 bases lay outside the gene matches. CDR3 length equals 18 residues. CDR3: CASSLARTGGLTNEKLFF. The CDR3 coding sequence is TGTGCCAGCAGCTTAGCACGCACAGGGGGTCTTACTAATGAAAAACTGTTTTTT.

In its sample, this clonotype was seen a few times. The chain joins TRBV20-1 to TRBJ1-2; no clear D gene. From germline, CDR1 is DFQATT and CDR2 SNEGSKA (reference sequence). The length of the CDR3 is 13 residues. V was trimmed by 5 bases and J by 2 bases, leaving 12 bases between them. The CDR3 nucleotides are TGCAGTGCTGGTCTGACGGGGAACTATGGCTACACCTTC. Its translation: CSAGLTGNYGYTF.

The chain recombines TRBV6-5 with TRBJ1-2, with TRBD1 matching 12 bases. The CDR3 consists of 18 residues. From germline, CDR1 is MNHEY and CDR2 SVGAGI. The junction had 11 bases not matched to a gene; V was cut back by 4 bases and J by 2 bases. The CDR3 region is CASSFLSGTGGSNYGYTF. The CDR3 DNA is TGTGCCAGCAGTTTCCTATCCGGGACAGGGGGCTCCAACTATGGCTACACCTTC.

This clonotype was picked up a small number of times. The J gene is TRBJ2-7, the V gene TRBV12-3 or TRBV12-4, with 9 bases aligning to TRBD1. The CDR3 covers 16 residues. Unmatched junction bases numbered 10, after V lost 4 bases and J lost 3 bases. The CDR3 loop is CASSSDRGNLYYEQYF. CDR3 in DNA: TGTGCCAGCAGTTCGGACAGGGGAAACCTCTACTACGAGCAGTACTTC.

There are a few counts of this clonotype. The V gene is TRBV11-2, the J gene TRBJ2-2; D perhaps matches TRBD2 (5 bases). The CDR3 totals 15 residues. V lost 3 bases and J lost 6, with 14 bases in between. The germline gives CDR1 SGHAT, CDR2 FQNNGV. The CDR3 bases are TGTGCCAGCAGCTTCCTCACTAACGGGGCCGGGGAGCTGTTTTTT. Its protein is CASSFLTNGAGELFF. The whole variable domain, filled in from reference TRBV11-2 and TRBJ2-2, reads EAGVAQSPRYKIIEKRQSVAFWCNPISGHATLYWYQQILGQGPKLLIQFQNNGVVDDSQLPKDRFSAERLKGVDSTLKIQPAKLEDSAVYLCASSFLTNGAGELFFGEGSRLTVL.